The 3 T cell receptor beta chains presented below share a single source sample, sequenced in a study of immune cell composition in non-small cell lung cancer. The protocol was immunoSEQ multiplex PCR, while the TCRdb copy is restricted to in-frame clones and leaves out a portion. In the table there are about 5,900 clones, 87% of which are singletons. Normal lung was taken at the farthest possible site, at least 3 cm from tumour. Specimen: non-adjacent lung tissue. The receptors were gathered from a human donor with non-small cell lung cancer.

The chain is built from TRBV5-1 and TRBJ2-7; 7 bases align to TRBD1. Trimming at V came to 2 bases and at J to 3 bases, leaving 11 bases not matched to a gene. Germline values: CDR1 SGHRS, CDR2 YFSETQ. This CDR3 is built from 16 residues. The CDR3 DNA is TGCGCCAGCAGCTTCTCCGGGACAGAGAGTAACTACGAGCAGTACTTC. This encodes CASSFSGTESNYEQYF.

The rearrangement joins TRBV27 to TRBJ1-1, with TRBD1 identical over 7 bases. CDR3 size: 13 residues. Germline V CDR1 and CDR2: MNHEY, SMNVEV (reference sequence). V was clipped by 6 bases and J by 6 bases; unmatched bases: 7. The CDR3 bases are TGTGCCAGCAGAGACAGGGCTAGGGCTGAAGCTTTCTTT. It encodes CASRDRARAEAFF.

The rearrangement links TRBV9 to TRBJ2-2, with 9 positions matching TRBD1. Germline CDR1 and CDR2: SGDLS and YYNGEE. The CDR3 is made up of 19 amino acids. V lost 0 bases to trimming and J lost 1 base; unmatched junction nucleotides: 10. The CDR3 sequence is CASSVAILSGQGNTGELFF. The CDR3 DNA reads TGTGCCAGCAGCGTAGCTATTCTGTCGGGACAGGGGAACACCGGGGAGCTGTTTTTT.